The rows below give T cell receptor beta chains drawn from one sample of a study of T cells after yellow fever vaccination. Via MiXCR, TCRdb re-called the 5' RACE reads, giving one row per CDR3 protein. The profile covers a few hundred thousand distinct CDR3 sequences, with 17% appearing a single time and 15% to 20% taken by the ten largest. The input for sequencing was PBMCs, taken about 5 days after the first yellow fever vaccination. The receptors derive from a man younger than 30 who received the YFV17D yellow fever vaccine. Each CDR3 is given with its conserved first and last residue. Fields, in order: D gene, J gene, clone size, V gene, CDR3 protein, CDR3 DNA. D genes are given only for firm matches. Size is stated for part of the rows, as once, few or many counts, or as a class when the clone is expanded.

>.|TRBJ2-1|.|TRBV27
CASSFSPTNEQFF
TGTGCCAGCAGTTTCAGTCCCACGAATGAGCAGTTCTTC
>.|TRBJ1-2|.|TRBV6-2/TRBV6-3
CASSYSSSYYGYTF
TGTGCCAGCAGTTACTCGAGCTCGTACTATGGCTACACCTTC
>TRBD2|TRBJ2-3|.|TRBV19
CASKRTSGGTDTQYF
TGTGCCAGTAAACGGACTAGCGGGGGCACAGATACGCAGTATTTT
>.|TRBJ2-5|few|TRBV7-6
CASRPTLTETQYF
TGTGCCAGCAGACCGACCCTCACTGAGACCCAGTACTTC
>.|TRBJ2-3|few|TRBV3-1
CASTRIDSTDTQYF
TGTGCCAGCACGCGGATAGACTCCACAGATACGCAGTATTTT
>.|TRBJ2-3|.|TRBV2
CASSVMGPVTDTQYF
TGTGCCAGCAGTGTAATGGGGCCGGTCACAGATACGCAGTATTTT
>.|TRBJ2-1|few|TRBV3-1
CASSQGNSGRNEQFF
TGTGCCAGCAGCCAAGGTAATAGCGGAAGGAATGAGCAGTTCTTC
>.|TRBJ1-6|.|TRBV4-3
CASSQDRIAGWNSPLHF
TGCGCCAGCAGCCAAGATCGAATTGCGGGTTGGAATTCACCCCTCCACTTT
>.|TRBJ2-7|few|TRBV16
CASSQSWGSYEQYF
TGTGCCAGCAGCCAATCATGGGGTTCCTACGAGCAGTACTTC
>.|TRBJ1-5|many|TRBV5-1
CASSPLGGNQPQHF
TGCGCCAGCAGCCCCTTGGGGGGCAATCAGCCCCAGCATTTT
>.|TRBJ2-2|many|TRBV21-1
CASSRVAGSNTGELFF
TGTGCCAGCAGCCGGGTCGCGGGGTCGAACACCGGGGAGCTGTTTTTT
>TRBD2|TRBJ2-5|many|TRBV5-1
CASSFSASGAETQYF
TGCGCCAGCAGCTTCAGTGCTAGCGGGGCGGAGACCCAGTACTTC
>TRBD1|TRBJ2-2|many|TRBV6-1
CASSQRQGGTGELFF
TGTGCCAGCAGCCAGAGACAGGGTGGCACCGGGGAGCTGTTTTTT
>TRBD2|TRBJ2-1|few|TRBV7-2
CASSLDGGGSPQQQFF
TGTGCCAGCAGCTTAGATGGCGGGGGGTCCCCACAGCAGCAGTTCTTC
>.|TRBJ2-3|few|TRBV20-1
CSAPWERTDTQYF
TGCAGTGCGCCCTGGGAGAGGACAGATACGCAGTATTTT
>TRBD2|TRBJ2-5|few|TRBV12-3/TRBV12-4
CASSLISGDQETQYF
TGTGCCAGCAGTTTGATTAGCGGGGATCAAGAGACCCAGTACTTC
>.|TRBJ1-5|.|TRBV20-1
CSAKGRMDQPQHF
TGCAGTGCTAAAGGGCGGATGGACCAGCCCCAGCATTTT
>.|TRBJ2-5|many|TRBV4-1
CASSQDPLIQETQYF
TGCGCCAGCAGCCAAGATCCCCTGATACAAGAGACCCAGTACTTC
>.|TRBJ2-3|many|TRBV5-1
CASKPSVVTDTQYF
TGCGCCAGCAAGCCTTCAGTGGTCACAGATACGCAGTATTTT
>.|TRBJ1-1|few|TRBV7-9
CASGLGTNTEAFF
TGTGCCAGCGGATTAGGGACGAACACTGAAGCTTTCTTT
>.|TRBJ2-1|.|TRBV5-4
CATLGGVDNEQFF
TGTGCCACCCTGGGCGGGGTCGACAATGAGCAGTTCTTC
>.|TRBJ1-1|.|TRBV10-3
CAISVGTGSTEAFF
TGTGCCATCAGTGTGGGCACAGGGTCCACTGAAGCTTTCTTT
>.|TRBJ1-5|.|TRBV18
CASSPGVGSNQPQHF
TGTGCCAGCTCACCAGGGGTCGGGAGCAATCAGCCCCAGCATTTT
>.|TRBJ2-3|.|TRBV20-1
CSATGPRPIDTQYF
TGCAGTGCAACCGGGCCGAGGCCGATAGATACGCAGTATTTT
>TRBD2|TRBJ2-5|.|TRBV7-8
CATRRSGGALETQYF
TGTGCCACCAGACGTAGCGGGGGGGCCTTAGAGACCCAGTACTTC